This entry features one T cell receptor (beta chain) sequence. Per the authors' pipeline: Reference gene primer amplification yielded estimated nucleated cell counts. Using immunoSEQ multiplex PCR, the repertoire was profiled, and TCRdb retains in-frame clones only, with some absent. V, J and clone size were drawn from that table, and D and trimming were deduced from the DNA. The sample holds approximately 180,000 clones, approximately 85% seen once. The data belong to a study of blood T cell repertoires in COVID-19. The wider study: The United States, Italy and Spain were the sources of the acute and convalescent COVID-19 samples. Sample material is recorded as cDNA or gDNA derived from T cells, B-cell-depleted T cells, or PBMCs.

The germline V and J ends were trimmed by 3 bases and 0 bases, with 8 bases remaining between them. CDR3 length: 14 residues. In germline, CDR1 is MGHRA, CDR2 YSYEKL. The sequencing sample was made of peripheral blood. V usage is TRBV4-1 and J usage is TRBJ1-1; TRBD1 might be the D (5 bases). The clonotype comes from a human donor with active or convalescent COVID-19. The donor label of this sample is uncertain. This CDR3 reads CASSHLTVNTEAFF. The CDR3, as DNA: TGCGCCAGCAGCCACTTGACAGTGAACACTGAAGCTTTCTTT.